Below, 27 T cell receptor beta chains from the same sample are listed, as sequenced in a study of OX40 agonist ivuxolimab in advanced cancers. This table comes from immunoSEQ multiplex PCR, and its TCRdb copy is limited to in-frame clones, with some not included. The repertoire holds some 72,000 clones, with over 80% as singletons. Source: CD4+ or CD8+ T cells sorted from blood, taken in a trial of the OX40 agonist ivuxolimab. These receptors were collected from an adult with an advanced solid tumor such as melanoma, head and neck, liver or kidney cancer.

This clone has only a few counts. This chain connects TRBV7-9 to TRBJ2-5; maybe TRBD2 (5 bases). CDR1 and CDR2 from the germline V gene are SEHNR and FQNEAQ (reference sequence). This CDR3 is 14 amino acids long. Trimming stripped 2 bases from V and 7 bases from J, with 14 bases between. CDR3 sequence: CASSLHGERGTQYF. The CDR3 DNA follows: TGTGCCAGCAGCTTACACGGGGAGCGTGGGACCCAGTACTTC.

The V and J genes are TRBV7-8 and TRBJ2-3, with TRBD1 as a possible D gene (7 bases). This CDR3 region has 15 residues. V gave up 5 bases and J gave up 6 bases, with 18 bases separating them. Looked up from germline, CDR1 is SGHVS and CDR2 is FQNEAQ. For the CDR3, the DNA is TGTGCCAGCAGCACGACAGGGACTGGGTACGATACGCAGTATTTT. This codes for CASSTTGTGYDTQYF.

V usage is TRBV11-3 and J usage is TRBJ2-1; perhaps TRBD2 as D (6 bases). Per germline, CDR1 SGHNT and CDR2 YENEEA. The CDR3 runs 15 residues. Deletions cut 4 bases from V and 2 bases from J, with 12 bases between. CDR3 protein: CASSSQEGTYNEQFF. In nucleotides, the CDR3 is TGTGCCAGCAGCTCGCAGGAGGGAACCTACAATGAGCAGTTCTTC.

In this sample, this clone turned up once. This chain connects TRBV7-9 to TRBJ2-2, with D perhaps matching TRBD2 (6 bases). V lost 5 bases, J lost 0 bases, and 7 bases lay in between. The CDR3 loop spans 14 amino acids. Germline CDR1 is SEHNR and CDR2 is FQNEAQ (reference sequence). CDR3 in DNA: TGTGCCAGCAGCCGCGGGACGAACACCGGGGAGCTGTTTTTT. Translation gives CASSRGTNTGELFF.

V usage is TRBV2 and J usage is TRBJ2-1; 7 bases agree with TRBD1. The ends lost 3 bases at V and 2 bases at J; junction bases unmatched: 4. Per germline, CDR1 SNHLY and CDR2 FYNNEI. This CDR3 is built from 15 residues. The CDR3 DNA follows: TGTGCCAGCAGTGACAGGACAGGACCCTACAATGAGCAGTTCTTC. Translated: CASSDRTGPYNEQFF.

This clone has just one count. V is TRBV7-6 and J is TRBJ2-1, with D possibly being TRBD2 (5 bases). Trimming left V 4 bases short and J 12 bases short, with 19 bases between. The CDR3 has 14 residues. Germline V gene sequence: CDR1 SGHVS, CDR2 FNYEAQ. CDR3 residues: CASSSPTRPHGQFF. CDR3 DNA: TGTGCCAGCAGCTCACCTACTAGGCCCCACGGGCAGTTCTTC.

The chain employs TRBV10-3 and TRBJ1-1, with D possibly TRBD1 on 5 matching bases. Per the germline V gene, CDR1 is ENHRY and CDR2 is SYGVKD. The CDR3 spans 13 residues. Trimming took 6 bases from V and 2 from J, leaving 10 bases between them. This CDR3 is CAIRADRNTEAFF. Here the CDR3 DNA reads TGTGCCATCAGGGCCGACAGAAACACTGAAGCTTTCTTT.

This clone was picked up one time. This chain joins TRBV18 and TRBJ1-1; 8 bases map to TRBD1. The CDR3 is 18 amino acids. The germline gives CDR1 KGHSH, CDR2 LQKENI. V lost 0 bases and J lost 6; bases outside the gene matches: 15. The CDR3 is CASSPPSQGAIFSAEAFF. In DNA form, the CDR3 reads TGTGCCAGCTCACCACCTAGCCAGGGGGCTATTTTTTCTGCTGAAGCTTTCTTT.

CDR3 sequence: CSVGDTGELFF. In DNA, the CDR3 is TGCAGCGTTGGGGACACCGGGGAGCTGTTTTTT. The chain is built from TRBV29-1 and TRBJ2-2; D not resolved. V lost 4 bases to trimming and J lost 3 bases, with 3 bases between them. The length of the CDR3 is 11 residues. Germline V gene lookup returns CDR1 SQVTM and CDR2 ANQGSEA.

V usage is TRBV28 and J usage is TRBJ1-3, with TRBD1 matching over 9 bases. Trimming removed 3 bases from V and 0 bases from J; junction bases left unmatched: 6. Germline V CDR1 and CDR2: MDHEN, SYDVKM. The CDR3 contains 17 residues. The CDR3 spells CASSLGTGYYSGNTIYF. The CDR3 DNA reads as TGTGCCAGCAGTTTGGGGACAGGGTATTACTCTGGAAACACCATATATTTT.

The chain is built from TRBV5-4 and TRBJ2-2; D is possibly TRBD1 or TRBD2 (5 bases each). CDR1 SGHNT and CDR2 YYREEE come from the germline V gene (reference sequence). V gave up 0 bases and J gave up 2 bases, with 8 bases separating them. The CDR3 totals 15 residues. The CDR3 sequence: CASSLDGANTGELFF. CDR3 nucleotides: TGTGCCAGCAGCTTGGACGGGGCCAACACCGGGGAGCTGTTTTTT.

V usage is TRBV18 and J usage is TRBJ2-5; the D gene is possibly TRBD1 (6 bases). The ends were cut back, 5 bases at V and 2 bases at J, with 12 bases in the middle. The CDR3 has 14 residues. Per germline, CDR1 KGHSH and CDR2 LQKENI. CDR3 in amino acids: CASSKRGQQETQYF. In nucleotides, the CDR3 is TGTGCCAGCTCAAAAAGAGGACAGCAAGAGACCCAGTACTTC. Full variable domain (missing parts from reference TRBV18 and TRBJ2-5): NAGVMQNPRHLVRRRGQEARLRCSPMKGHSHVYWYRQLPEEGLKFMVYLQKENIIDESGMPKERFSAEFPKEGPSILRIQQVVRGDSAAYFCASSKRGQQETQYFGPGTRLLVL.

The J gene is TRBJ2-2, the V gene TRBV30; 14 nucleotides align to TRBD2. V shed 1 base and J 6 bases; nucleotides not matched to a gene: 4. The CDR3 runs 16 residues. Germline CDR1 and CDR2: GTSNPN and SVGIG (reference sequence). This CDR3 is CAWSAGLAGGPGELFF. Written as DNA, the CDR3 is TGTGCCTGGAGTGCCGGACTAGCGGGAGGCCCCGGGGAGCTGTTTTTT.

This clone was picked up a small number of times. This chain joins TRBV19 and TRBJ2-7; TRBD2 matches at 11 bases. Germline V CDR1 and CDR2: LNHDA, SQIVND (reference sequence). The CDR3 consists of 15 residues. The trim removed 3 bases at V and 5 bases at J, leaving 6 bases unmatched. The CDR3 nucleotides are TGTGCCAGTAGTATCACTAGCGGGAGTATCAACGAGCAGTACTTC. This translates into CASSITSGSINEQYF.

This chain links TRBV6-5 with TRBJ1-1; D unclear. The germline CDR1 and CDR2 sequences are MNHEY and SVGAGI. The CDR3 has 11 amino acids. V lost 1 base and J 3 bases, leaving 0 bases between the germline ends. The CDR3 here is CASSYYTEAFF. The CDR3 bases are TGTGCCAGCAGTTACTACACTGAAGCTTTCTTT.

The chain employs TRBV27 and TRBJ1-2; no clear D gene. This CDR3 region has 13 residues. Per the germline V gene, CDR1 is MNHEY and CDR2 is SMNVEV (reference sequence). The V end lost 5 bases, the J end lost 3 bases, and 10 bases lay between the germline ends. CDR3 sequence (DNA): TGTGCCAGCAGTCTAACCCCAGACTATGGCTACACCTTC. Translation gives CASSLTPDYGYTF.

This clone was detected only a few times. CDR3 sequence: CASSLLHLYSNQPQHF. CDR3 DNA sequence: TGTGCCAGCAGCTTATTGCACTTGTATAGCAATCAGCCCCAGCATTTT. The V gene is TRBV7-3, the J gene TRBJ1-5; D gene unclear. The CDR3 contains 16 residues. V lost 2 bases and J 0 bases, leaving 11 bases between the germline ends. Per the germline V gene, CDR1 is SGHTA and CDR2 is FQGTGA.

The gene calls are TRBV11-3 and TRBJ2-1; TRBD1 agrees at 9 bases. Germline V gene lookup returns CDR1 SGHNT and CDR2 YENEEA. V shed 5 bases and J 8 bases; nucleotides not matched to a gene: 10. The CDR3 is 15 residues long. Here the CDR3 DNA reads TGTGCCAGCAGCACCGGGACAGGGTATCGGTATGAGCAGTTCTTC. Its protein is CASSTGTGYRYEQFF.

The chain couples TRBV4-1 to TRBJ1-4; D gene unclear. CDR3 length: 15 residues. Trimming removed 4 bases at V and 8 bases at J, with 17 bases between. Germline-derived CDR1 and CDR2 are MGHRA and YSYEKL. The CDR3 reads CASSPRGWEEEKLFF. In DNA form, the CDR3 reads TGCGCCAGCAGCCCCCGAGGGTGGGAGGAAGAAAAACTGTTTTTT.

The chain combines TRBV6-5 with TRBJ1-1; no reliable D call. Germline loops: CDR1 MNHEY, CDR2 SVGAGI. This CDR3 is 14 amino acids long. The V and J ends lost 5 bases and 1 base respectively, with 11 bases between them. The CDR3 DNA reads TGTGCCAGCAGTCGCGATACAGAGAACACTGAAGCTTTCTTT. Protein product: CASSRDTENTEAFF.

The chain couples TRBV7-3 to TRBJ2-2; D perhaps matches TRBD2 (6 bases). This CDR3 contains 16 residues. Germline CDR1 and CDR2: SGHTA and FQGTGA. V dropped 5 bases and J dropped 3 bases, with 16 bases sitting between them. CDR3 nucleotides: TGTGCCAGCAGCCCCACCCAGACGGGAGACACCGGGGAGCTGTTTTTT. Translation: CASSPTQTGDTGELFF.

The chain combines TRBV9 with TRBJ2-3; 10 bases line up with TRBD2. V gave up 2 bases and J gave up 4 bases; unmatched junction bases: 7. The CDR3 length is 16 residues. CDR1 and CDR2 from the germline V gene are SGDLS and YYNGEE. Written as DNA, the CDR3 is TGTGCCAGCAGCGTTACCGGGACTAGCGAAGCAGATACGCAGTATTTT. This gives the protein CASSVTGTSEADTQYF.

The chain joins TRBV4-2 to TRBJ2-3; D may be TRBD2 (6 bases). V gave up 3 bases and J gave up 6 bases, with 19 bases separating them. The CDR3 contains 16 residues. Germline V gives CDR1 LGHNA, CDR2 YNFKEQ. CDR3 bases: TGTGCCAGCAGCCAGGGGACGACTAGGGAAGGCGATACGCAGTATTTT. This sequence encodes CASSQGTTREGDTQYF.

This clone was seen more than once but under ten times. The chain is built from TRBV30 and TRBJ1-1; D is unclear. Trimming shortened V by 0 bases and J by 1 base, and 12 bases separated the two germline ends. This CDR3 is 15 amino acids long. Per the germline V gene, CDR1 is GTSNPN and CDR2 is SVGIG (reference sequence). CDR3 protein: CAWSVRFGANTEAFF. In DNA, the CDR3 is TGTGCCTGGAGTGTAAGATTCGGAGCGAACACTGAAGCTTTCTTT.

Written as DNA, the CDR3 is TGTGCCAGCAGTCTTGACAGGGGGCGTGAAAAACTGTTTTTT. Translation: CASSLDRGREKLFF. The chain combines TRBV6-5 with TRBJ1-4, with 10 bases lining up with TRBD1. The CDR3 runs 14 residues. Germline CDR1 and CDR2: MNHEY and SVGAGI. J gave up 7 bases and V 5 bases, and 4 bases lay outside the gene matches.

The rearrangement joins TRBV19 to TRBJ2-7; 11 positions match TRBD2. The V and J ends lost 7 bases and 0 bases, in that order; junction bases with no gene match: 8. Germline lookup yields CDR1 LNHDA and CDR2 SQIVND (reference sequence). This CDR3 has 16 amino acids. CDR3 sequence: CASTGRGLAASYEQYF. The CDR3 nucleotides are TGTGCCAGTACCGGGAGGGGACTAGCGGCCTCCTACGAGCAGTACTTC. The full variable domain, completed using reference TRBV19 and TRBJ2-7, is DGGITQSPKYLFRKEGQNVTLSCEQNLNHDAMYWYRQDPGQGLRLIYYSQIVNDFQKGDIAEGYSVSREKKESFPLTVTSAQKNPTAFYLCASTGRGLAASYEQYFGPGTRLTVT.

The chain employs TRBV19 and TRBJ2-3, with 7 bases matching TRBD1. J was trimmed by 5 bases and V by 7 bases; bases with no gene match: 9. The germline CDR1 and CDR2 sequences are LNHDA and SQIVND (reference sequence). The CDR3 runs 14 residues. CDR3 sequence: CASTQPRDRDTQYF. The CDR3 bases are TGTGCCAGTACCCAGCCCCGGGACAGAGATACGCAGTATTTT.